Listed here is a single T cell receptor beta chain. This entry is derived from a study of technical replicates of blood from several donors. V lost 0 bases and J lost 3; bases outside the gene matches: 4. This CDR3 is built from 17 residues. Germline CDR1 WNHNN, CDR2 SYGVQD (reference sequence). Sequencing used immunoSEQ multiplex PCR; TCRdb keeps in-frame clones, though not all of them. The data contain tens of thousands of clones, 95% to 98% of them seen just once; the ten biggest clones take up over 0.15%. This sequence joins TRBV10-1 and TRBJ2-5; 13 nucleotides agree with TRBD2. The clonotype originates from a human donor in good health. Sequencing used T cells isolated from PBMCs. Here the CDR3 DNA reads TGCGCCAGCAGTGAGTCTAAACTAGCGGGAGGGGAAGAGACCCAGTACTTC. This codes for CASSESKLAGGEETQYF.